These 3 T cell receptor beta chains were sequenced from one sample in a study of CD8 T cells in ankylosing spondylitis. Each CDR3 protein gets one entry after TCRdb re-called the 5' RACE reads with MiXCR. The table has more than 150,000 distinct CDR3 sequences, roughly 12% seen once. The source material was blood, either unsorted or a sorted T cell fraction (not recorded which). These receptors originate from a male donor with ankylosing spondylitis or in good health (not recorded which).

DNA of the CDR3: TGTGCCAGCAGGCCCAGCTCCTACGAGCAGTACTTC. Translating gives CASRPSSYEQYF. The chain has TRBV27 and TRBJ2-7; D gene uncertain. Between the trimmed V and J ends, which lost 6 bases and 0 bases, there was a span of 6 bases. Germline V CDR1 and CDR2: MNHEY, SMNVEV (reference sequence). This CDR3 spans 12 amino acids.

The chain recombines TRBV7-9 with TRBJ2-1, with TRBD1 matching over 8 bases. CDR1 is SEHNR and CDR2 is FQNEAQ in the germline V gene (reference sequence). V trimming: 5 bases; J trimming: 8 bases; junction bases outside the gene matches: 14. CDR3 size: 16 residues. The CDR3 coding sequence is TGTGCCAGCAGCCCAGGGGGCAGGGCGCTTAACGATGAGCAGTTCTTC. Translation: CASSPGGRALNDEQFF.

This clonotype was seen ten or more times. The V and J genes are TRBV4-1 and TRBJ1-5; D is undetermined. CDR3 length equals 12 residues. Germline V gene lookup returns CDR1 MGHRA and CDR2 YSYEKL. V lost 1 base and J 6 bases, leaving 4 bases between the germline ends. This chain's CDR3 is CASSQVGQPQHF. The CDR3 DNA is TGCGCCAGCAGCCAAGTAGGTCAGCCCCAGCATTTT.